This T cell receptor (beta chain) was captured by sequencing in a study of blood T cells in healthy people across ages. This clonotype has just a few counts. Primers used in a second PCR of about 7 to 12 cycles were a sample-barcoded 5' primer and a J-beta primer mix. TCRdb independently ran MiXCR on the 5' RACE reads; one entry per CDR3 protein. The table has almost 800,000 distinct CDR3 sequences, roughly 64% seen once. Every sample yielded at least 6.5 million isolated PBMCs. From germline, CDR1 is DFQATT and CDR2 SNEGSKA (reference sequence). V gave up 3 bases and J gave up 5 bases, with 16 bases separating them. CDR3 length equals 14 residues.

The receptor was isolated from a man aged 25-45 years in good health. The sequenced sample was blood. V is TRBV20-1 and J is TRBJ2-5; no reliable D call. CDR3 in amino acids: CSASPSDFRETQYF. For the CDR3, the DNA is TGCAGTGCTAGCCCCAGTGATTTCCGGGAGACCCAGTACTTC.